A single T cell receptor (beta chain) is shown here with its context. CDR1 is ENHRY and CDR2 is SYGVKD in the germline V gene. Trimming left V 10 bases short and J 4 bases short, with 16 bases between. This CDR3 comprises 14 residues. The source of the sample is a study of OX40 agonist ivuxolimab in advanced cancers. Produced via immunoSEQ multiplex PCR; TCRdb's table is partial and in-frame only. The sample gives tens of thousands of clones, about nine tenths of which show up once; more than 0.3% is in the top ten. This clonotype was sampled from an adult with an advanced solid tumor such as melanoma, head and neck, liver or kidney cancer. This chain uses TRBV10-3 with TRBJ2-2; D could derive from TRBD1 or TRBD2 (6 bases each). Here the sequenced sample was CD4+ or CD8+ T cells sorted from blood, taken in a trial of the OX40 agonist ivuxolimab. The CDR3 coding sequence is TGTGCCACCTGCGGGACACCCTGCACCGGGGAGCTGTTTTTT. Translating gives CATCGTPCTGELFF.